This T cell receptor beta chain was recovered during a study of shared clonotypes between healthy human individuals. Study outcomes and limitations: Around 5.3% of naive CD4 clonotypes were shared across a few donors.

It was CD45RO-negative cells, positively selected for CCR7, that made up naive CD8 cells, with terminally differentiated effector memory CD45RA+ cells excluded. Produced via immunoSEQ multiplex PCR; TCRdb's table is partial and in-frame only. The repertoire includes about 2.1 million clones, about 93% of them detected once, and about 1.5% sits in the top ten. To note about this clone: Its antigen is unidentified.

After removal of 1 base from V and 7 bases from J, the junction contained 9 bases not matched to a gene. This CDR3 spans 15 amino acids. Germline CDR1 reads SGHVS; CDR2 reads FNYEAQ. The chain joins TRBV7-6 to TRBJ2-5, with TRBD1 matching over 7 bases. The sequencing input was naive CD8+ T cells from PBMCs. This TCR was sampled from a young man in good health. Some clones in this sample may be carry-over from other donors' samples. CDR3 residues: CASSLGQGFPRTQYF. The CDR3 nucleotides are TGTGCCAGCAGCTTAGGACAGGGCTTCCCGAGGACCCAGTACTTC. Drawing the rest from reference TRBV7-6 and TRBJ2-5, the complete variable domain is GAGVSQSPRYKVTKRGQDVALRCDPISGHVSLYWYRQALGQGPEFLTYFNYEAQQDKSGLPNDRFSAERPEGSISTLTIQRTEQRDSAMYRCASSLGQGFPRTQYFGPGTRLLVL.